This TCR beta chain comes out of a study of early T cells in non-severe SARS-CoV-2 infection. Study-wide background: With bulk RNA from unsorted whole blood as input, sequencing yielded unpaired chains. Findings of the study overall: There was a bias toward anti-spike CD8 responses in VDJdb matching, which missed private and CD4 specificities.

This clonotype turned up a few times. Its antigen is as yet unknown. Researchers tagged individual cDNA molecules with unique molecular identifiers. A single record per CDR3 protein comes from TCRdb applying MiXCR to the 5' RACE reads. The profile covers 45,000 to 50,000 distinct CDR3 sequences, with 6.2% appearing a single time and 6% to 8.5% taken by the ten largest. The material sequenced was whole blood, taken at baseline. This TCR came from an adult who was a healthcare worker with PCR-confirmed SARS-CoV-2 infection or an uninfected control (not recorded which).

CDR3 DNA: TGTGCCAGCAGTTTAATTCTCGACAGGAGGAAGGCCGGGGAGCTGTTTTTT. Protein product: CASSLILDRRKAGELFF. The gene calls are TRBV28 and TRBJ2-2; tentative D call: TRBD1 (6 bases). This CDR3 comprises 17 residues. The germline V and J ends were trimmed by 2 bases and 6 bases, with 19 bases remaining between them. Per the germline V gene, CDR1 is MDHEN and CDR2 is SYDVKM.